A selection of T cell receptor beta chains follows, all from one sample in a study of blood T cell repertoires in COVID-19. Measured with immunoSEQ multiplex PCR; TCRdb has only the in-frame clones, and not every one. The sample has hundreds of thousands of clones; roughly nine tenths are singletons. The sequenced sample was peripheral blood. These receptors were obtained from a man in his forties or fifties with acute or convalescent COVID-19. CDR3s include the opening cysteine and the closing phenylalanine or tryptophan. The D gene is left open where the match is weak. A row's size may be missing; if present it is once, few, many or a size class.

cdr3_aa: CASSLSLGTIGYEQYF; cdr3_nt: TGTGCCAGCAGTTTGTCCCTCGGAACGATCGGGTACGAGCAGTACTTC; v_call: TRBV27; d_call: .; clone_size: .; j_call: TRBJ2-7
cdr3_aa: CASSPGGGTISYEQYF; cdr3_nt: TGTGCCAGCTCACCGGGTGGGGGCACAATCTCCTACGAGCAGTACTTC; v_call: TRBV18; d_call: .; clone_size: .; j_call: TRBJ2-7
cdr3_aa: CASSHGLAGDTQYF; cdr3_nt: TGTGCCAGCAGCCACGGACTAGCGGGAGATACGCAGTATTTT; v_call: TRBV4-2; d_call: TRBD2; clone_size: .; j_call: TRBJ2-3
cdr3_aa: CASSFPGLANEQFF; cdr3_nt: TGTGCCAGCAGCTTTCCGGGACTAGCCAATGAGCAGTTCTTC; v_call: TRBV7-2; d_call: TRBD2; clone_size: .; j_call: TRBJ2-1
cdr3_aa: CASSLAGQPYEQYF; cdr3_nt: TGTGCCAGCAGCTTAGCAGGACAGCCCTACGAGCAGTACTTC; v_call: TRBV7-2; d_call: .; clone_size: .; j_call: TRBJ2-7
cdr3_aa: CASSPLGGGTSASYNEQFF; cdr3_nt: TGTGCCAGCTCACCGCTCGGGGGGGGGACTAGCGCTTCCTACAATGAGCAGTTCTTC; v_call: TRBV18; d_call: TRBD2; clone_size: .; j_call: TRBJ2-1
cdr3_aa: CASSDTTYEQYF; cdr3_nt: TGTGCCAGCAGCGACACCACCTACGAGCAGTACTTC; v_call: TRBV6-2/TRBV6-3; d_call: .; clone_size: .; j_call: TRBJ2-7
cdr3_aa: CASSFSGGEAFF; cdr3_nt: TGCGCCAGCAGCTTTTCAGGGGGGGAAGCTTTCTTT; v_call: TRBV5-1; d_call: TRBD1; clone_size: .; j_call: TRBJ1-1
cdr3_aa: CAISEAVGDLSNSPLHF; cdr3_nt: TGTGCCATCAGTGAGGCCGTCGGGGACTTGAGTAATTCACCCCTCCACTTT; v_call: TRBV10-3; d_call: .; clone_size: .; j_call: TRBJ1-6
cdr3_aa: CASSLLRTNEKLFF; cdr3_nt: TGTGCCAGCAGCCTACTGCGTACTAATGAAAAACTGTTTTTT; v_call: TRBV11-2; d_call: .; clone_size: .; j_call: TRBJ1-4
cdr3_aa: CASSIQGGTDTQYF; cdr3_nt: TGTGCCAGTAGTATCCAGGGTGGCACAGATACGCAGTATTTT; v_call: TRBV19; d_call: .; clone_size: .; j_call: TRBJ2-3
cdr3_aa: CASSVAEFVFF; cdr3_nt: TGTGCCAGCAGCGTAGCGGAGTTTGTGTTCTTC; v_call: TRBV9; d_call: .; clone_size: .; j_call: TRBJ2-1
cdr3_aa: CASSRDRVETQYF; cdr3_nt: TGTGCCAGTAGCAGGGACAGGGTGGAGACCCAGTACTTC; v_call: TRBV19; d_call: TRBD1; clone_size: .; j_call: TRBJ2-5
cdr3_aa: CASSNSKDTQYF; cdr3_nt: TGTGCCAGTAGCAACTCCAAGGATACGCAGTATTTT; v_call: TRBV19; d_call: .; clone_size: .; j_call: TRBJ2-3
cdr3_aa: CSSPGNTEAFF; cdr3_nt: TGCAGTTCACCAGGGAACACTGAAGCTTTCTTT; v_call: TRBV20-1; d_call: .; clone_size: .; j_call: TRBJ1-1
cdr3_aa: CATSRATGGYTF; cdr3_nt: TGTGCCACCAGCCGCGCGACGGGTGGCTACACCTTC; v_call: TRBV15; d_call: .; clone_size: .; j_call: TRBJ1-2
cdr3_aa: CASSQDSLAGGTNEQFF; cdr3_nt: TGCGCCAGCAGCCAAGACTCCCTAGCGGGGGGTACCAATGAGCAGTTCTTC; v_call: TRBV4-1; d_call: TRBD2; clone_size: .; j_call: TRBJ2-1
cdr3_aa: CATSKLAQGLTEAFF; cdr3_nt: TGTGCCACCAGCAAACTAGCCCAGGGCCTCACTGAAGCTTTCTTT; v_call: TRBV15; d_call: .; clone_size: .; j_call: TRBJ1-1
cdr3_aa: CASIRGGTANSPLHF; cdr3_nt: TGTGCCAGCATCAGAGGGGGGACAGCTAATTCACCCCTCCACTTT; v_call: TRBV2; d_call: TRBD1; clone_size: few; j_call: TRBJ1-6
cdr3_aa: CASSLRERGDSEQYF; cdr3_nt: TGCGCCAGCAGCTTGAGGGAAAGAGGGGACAGCGAGCAGTACTTC; v_call: TRBV5-1; d_call: TRBD1; clone_size: .; j_call: TRBJ2-7
cdr3_aa: CASSPGQIDNEQFF; cdr3_nt: TGCGCCAGCAGCCCGGGACAGATTGACAATGAGCAGTTCTTC; v_call: TRBV4-1; d_call: TRBD1; clone_size: once; j_call: TRBJ2-1
cdr3_aa: CASSRGTYGYTF; cdr3_nt: TGTGCCAGCAGCAGGGGGACCTATGGCTACACCTTC; v_call: TRBV27; d_call: TRBD1; clone_size: .; j_call: TRBJ1-2
cdr3_aa: CAISSARGNANIQYF; cdr3_nt: TGTGCCATCAGCTCGGCCCGGGGAAATGCAAACATTCAGTACTTC; v_call: TRBV10-3; d_call: .; clone_size: .; j_call: TRBJ2-4
cdr3_aa: CASSFLSYEQYF; cdr3_nt: TGCGCCAGCAGCTTCCTCAGCTACGAGCAGTACTTC; v_call: TRBV5-1; d_call: .; clone_size: .; j_call: TRBJ2-7
cdr3_aa: CASSRGGGYGYTF; cdr3_nt: TGTGCCAGCTCCAGAGGCGGGGGCTATGGCTACACCTTC; v_call: TRBV2; d_call: .; clone_size: .; j_call: TRBJ1-2
cdr3_aa: CASSLGGTPSREQYF; cdr3_nt: TGCGCCAGCAGTTTGGGGGGGACACCTTCCAGGGAGCAGTACTTC; v_call: TRBV5-1; d_call: .; clone_size: .; j_call: TRBJ2-7
cdr3_aa: CSASTRTGKTDTQYF; cdr3_nt: TGCAGTGCTAGTACCCGGACAGGGAAAACAGATACGCAGTATTTT; v_call: TRBV20-1; d_call: TRBD1; clone_size: .; j_call: TRBJ2-3
cdr3_aa: CASIKRNLRETQYF; cdr3_nt: TGTGCCAGCATCAAGAGAAATTTAAGAGAGACCCAGTACTTC; v_call: TRBV28; d_call: .; clone_size: .; j_call: TRBJ2-5
cdr3_aa: CASSLSGTVLYEQYF; cdr3_nt: TGTGCCAGCAGTTTATCCGGGACTGTACTCTACGAGCAGTACTTC; v_call: TRBV27; d_call: .; clone_size: .; j_call: TRBJ2-7
cdr3_aa: CASKPRGNEQFF; cdr3_nt: TGCGCCAGCAAGCCCAGGGGAAATGAGCAGTTCTTC; v_call: TRBV5-1; d_call: .; clone_size: .; j_call: TRBJ2-1
cdr3_aa: CATSDLNRNYGYTF; cdr3_nt: TGTGCCACCAGTGATTTGAACAGGAACTATGGCTACACCTTC; v_call: TRBV24-1; d_call: .; clone_size: .; j_call: TRBJ1-2
cdr3_aa: CASGQPGPGKNIQYF; cdr3_nt: TGTGCCAGCGGCCAACCTGGTCCAGGGAAAAACATTCAGTACTTC; v_call: TRBV28; d_call: .; clone_size: .; j_call: TRBJ2-4
cdr3_aa: CASSEDSTDREQFF; cdr3_nt: TGTGCCAGCAGTGAAGATTCTACTGACAGAGAGCAGTTCTTC; v_call: TRBV2; d_call: .; clone_size: .; j_call: TRBJ2-1
cdr3_aa: CASSLDAMTSGSREYNEQFF; cdr3_nt: TGTGCCAGCAGCTTGGATGCCATGACTAGCGGGAGTAGGGAATACAATGAGCAGTTCTTC; v_call: TRBV5-8; d_call: TRBD2; clone_size: .; j_call: TRBJ2-1
cdr3_aa: CASSLSTGVNYNSPLHF; cdr3_nt: TGTGCCAGCAGCCTATCGACAGGAGTTAACTATAATTCACCCCTCCACTTT; v_call: TRBV3-1/TRBV3-2; d_call: .; clone_size: .; j_call: TRBJ1-6
cdr3_aa: CASSTPSGVNNEQFF; cdr3_nt: TGTGCCAGTAGTACCCCTAGCGGGGTTAACAATGAGCAGTTCTTC; v_call: TRBV19; d_call: TRBD2; clone_size: .; j_call: TRBJ2-1
cdr3_aa: CASSLLGDRGSNVLTF; cdr3_nt: TGTGCCAGCAGTTTACTGGGGGACAGGGGATCCAACGTCCTGACTTTC; v_call: TRBV27; d_call: TRBD1; clone_size: .; j_call: TRBJ2-6
cdr3_aa: CASSSRGQIDEQYF; cdr3_nt: TGTGCCAGCAGCTCGCGGGGGCAAATCGACGAGCAGTACTTC; v_call: TRBV5-4; d_call: .; clone_size: .; j_call: TRBJ2-7
cdr3_aa: CASSVVDSTYEQYF; cdr3_nt: TGTGCCAGCAGCGTAGTTGACAGTACCTACGAGCAGTACTTC; v_call: TRBV9; d_call: .; clone_size: few; j_call: TRBJ2-7
cdr3_aa: CASSLALAGGRNEQYF; cdr3_nt: TGTGCCAGCAGCTTAGCCCTAGCGGGAGGTAGGAACGAGCAGTACTTC; v_call: TRBV7-2; d_call: TRBD2; clone_size: .; j_call: TRBJ2-7
cdr3_aa: CASSPRGQLNTGELFF; cdr3_nt: TGTGCCAGCTCACCTCGGGGACAGCTGAACACCGGGGAGCTGTTTTTT; v_call: TRBV18; d_call: TRBD1; clone_size: .; j_call: TRBJ2-2
cdr3_aa: CASSSRRAGEETQYF; cdr3_nt: TGTGCCAGCAGTTCCAGGAGAGCGGGAGAAGAGACCCAGTACTTC; v_call: TRBV28; d_call: TRBD2; clone_size: .; j_call: TRBJ2-5
cdr3_aa: CASSLGVSRGDEQYF; cdr3_nt: TGCGCCAGCAGCTTGGGAGTTTCCAGGGGCGACGAGCAGTACTTC; v_call: TRBV5-1; d_call: .; clone_size: .; j_call: TRBJ2-7
cdr3_aa: CASSSLDRGSDTQYF; cdr3_nt: TGTGCCAGCAGCTCCCTGGACAGGGGGTCAGATACGCAGTATTTT; v_call: TRBV7-3; d_call: TRBD1; clone_size: .; j_call: TRBJ2-3
cdr3_aa: CASSFRRNYGYTF; cdr3_nt: TGTGCCAGCAGTTTTAGGAGAAACTATGGCTACACCTTC; v_call: TRBV27; d_call: .; clone_size: few; j_call: TRBJ1-2
cdr3_aa: CASSLGLAPSGNTIYF; cdr3_nt: TGTGCCAGCAGCCTTGGTCTAGCCCCCTCTGGAAACACCATATATTTT; v_call: TRBV5-4; d_call: .; clone_size: .; j_call: TRBJ1-3
cdr3_aa: CASSLGQDQETQYF; cdr3_nt: TGCGCCAGCAGCCTTGGACAGGACCAAGAGACCCAGTACTTC; v_call: TRBV5-1; d_call: TRBD1; clone_size: .; j_call: TRBJ2-5
cdr3_aa: CASSVGLERNEQFF; cdr3_nt: TGTGCCAGCAGCGTGGGACTAGAGAGAAATGAGCAGTTCTTC; v_call: TRBV9; d_call: TRBD2; clone_size: .; j_call: TRBJ2-1
cdr3_aa: CASTSGRASRADTQYF; cdr3_nt: TGTGCCAGCACTAGCGGGAGGGCCAGTCGTGCAGATACGCAGTATTTT; v_call: TRBV28; d_call: TRBD2; clone_size: .; j_call: TRBJ2-3
cdr3_aa: CASSLRTGTYGYTF; cdr3_nt: TGTGCCAGCAGTTTACGGACAGGGACCTATGGCTACACCTTC; v_call: TRBV28; d_call: TRBD1; clone_size: .; j_call: TRBJ1-2
cdr3_aa: CASRPTLAGIYGYTF; cdr3_nt: TGTGCCAGCAGACCAACCCTGGCAGGGATTTATGGCTACACCTTC; v_call: TRBV28; d_call: .; clone_size: .; j_call: TRBJ1-2
cdr3_aa: CASLTRSLSTDTQYF; cdr3_nt: TGTGCCAGCCTGACAAGGTCTCTATCCACAGATACGCAGTATTTT; v_call: TRBV28; d_call: .; clone_size: .; j_call: TRBJ2-3
cdr3_aa: CASSWGGTDTQYF; cdr3_nt: TGTGCCAGCAGTTGGGGGGGGACAGATACGCAGTATTTT; v_call: TRBV11-3; d_call: TRBD2; clone_size: .; j_call: TRBJ2-3
cdr3_aa: CASSKGAGFDQPQHF; cdr3_nt: TGTGCCAGCAGCAAAGGGGCAGGGTTCGATCAGCCCCAGCATTTT; v_call: TRBV7-9; d_call: .; clone_size: .; j_call: TRBJ1-5